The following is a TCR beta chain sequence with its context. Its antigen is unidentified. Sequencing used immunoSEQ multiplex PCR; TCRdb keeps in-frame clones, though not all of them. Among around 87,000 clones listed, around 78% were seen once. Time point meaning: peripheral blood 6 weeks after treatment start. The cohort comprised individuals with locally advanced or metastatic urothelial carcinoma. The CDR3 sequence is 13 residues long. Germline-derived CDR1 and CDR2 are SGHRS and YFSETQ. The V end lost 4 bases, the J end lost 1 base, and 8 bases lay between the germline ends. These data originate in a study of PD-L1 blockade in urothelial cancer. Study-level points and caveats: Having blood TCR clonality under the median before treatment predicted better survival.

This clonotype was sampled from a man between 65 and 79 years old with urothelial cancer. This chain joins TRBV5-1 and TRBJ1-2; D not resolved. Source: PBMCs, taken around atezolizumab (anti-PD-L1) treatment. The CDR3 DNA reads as TGCGCCAGCAGCGCCGACAATAACTATGGCTACACCTTC. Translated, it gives CASSADNNYGYTF.